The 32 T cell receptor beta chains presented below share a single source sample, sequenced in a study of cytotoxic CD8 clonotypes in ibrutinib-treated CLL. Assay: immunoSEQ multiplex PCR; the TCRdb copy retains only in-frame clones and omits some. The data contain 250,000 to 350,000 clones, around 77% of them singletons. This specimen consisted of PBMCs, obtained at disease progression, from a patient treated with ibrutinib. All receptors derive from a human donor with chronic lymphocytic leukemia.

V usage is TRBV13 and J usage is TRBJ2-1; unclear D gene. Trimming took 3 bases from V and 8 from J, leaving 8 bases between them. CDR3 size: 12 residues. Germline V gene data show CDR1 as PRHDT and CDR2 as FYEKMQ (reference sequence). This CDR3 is CASSFLVDEQFF. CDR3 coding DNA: TGTGCCAGCAGCTTTCTCGTCGATGAGCAGTTCTTC.

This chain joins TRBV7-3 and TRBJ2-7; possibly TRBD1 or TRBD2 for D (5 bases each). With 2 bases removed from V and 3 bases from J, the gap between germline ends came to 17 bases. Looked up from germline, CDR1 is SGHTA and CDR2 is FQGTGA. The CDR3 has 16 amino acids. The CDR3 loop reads CASSLGPGQDNYEQYF. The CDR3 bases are TGTGCCAGCAGCTTAGGACCGGGGCAGGACAACTACGAGCAGTACTTC.

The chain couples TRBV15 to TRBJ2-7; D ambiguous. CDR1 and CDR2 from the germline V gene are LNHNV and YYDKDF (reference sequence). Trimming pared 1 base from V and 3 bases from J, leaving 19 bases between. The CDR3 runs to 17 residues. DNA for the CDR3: TGTGCCACCAGCAGAGCCCCTGGCGGCTCAGTGAGCTACGAGCAGTACTTC. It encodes CATSRAPGGSVSYEQYF.

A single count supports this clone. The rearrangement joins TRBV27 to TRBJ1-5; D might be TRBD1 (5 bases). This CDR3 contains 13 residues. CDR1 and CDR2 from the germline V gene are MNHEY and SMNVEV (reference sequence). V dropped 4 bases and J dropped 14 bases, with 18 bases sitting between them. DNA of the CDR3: TGTGCCAGCAGTTACACGCCGGGACCCCGGGAGCATTTT. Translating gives CASSYTPGPREHF.

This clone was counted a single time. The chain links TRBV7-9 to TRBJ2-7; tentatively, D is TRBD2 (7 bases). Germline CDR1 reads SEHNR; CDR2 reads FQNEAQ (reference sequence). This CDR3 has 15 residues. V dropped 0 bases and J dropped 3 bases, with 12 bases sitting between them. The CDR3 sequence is CASSLAPGGHYEQYF. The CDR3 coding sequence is TGTGCCAGCAGCTTAGCCCCGGGGGGCCACTACGAGCAGTACTTC.

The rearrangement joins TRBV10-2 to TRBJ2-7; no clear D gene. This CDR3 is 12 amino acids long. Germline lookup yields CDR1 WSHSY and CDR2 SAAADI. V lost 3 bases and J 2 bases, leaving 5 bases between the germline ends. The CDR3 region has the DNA TGCGCCAGCAGTGATGGGACCTACGAGCAGTACTTC. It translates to CASSDGTYEQYF.

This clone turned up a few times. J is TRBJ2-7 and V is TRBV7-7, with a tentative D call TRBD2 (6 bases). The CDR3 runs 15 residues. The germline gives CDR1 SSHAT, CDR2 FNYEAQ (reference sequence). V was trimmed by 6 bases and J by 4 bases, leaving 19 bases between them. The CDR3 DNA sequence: TGTGCCAGCAGTCCAAGGGCGGGATGGGGGTACGAGCAGTACTTC. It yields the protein CASSPRAGWGYEQYF.

The CDR3 region has the DNA TGTGCCAGCAGCCAAGATTGGGCCCGTGAAGCTTTCTTT. Translated, it gives CASSQDWAREAFF. The rearrangement uses TRBV14 and TRBJ1-1; D is ambiguous. Trimming removed 0 bases from V and 7 bases from J, with 9 bases in between. The germline gives CDR1 SGHDN, CDR2 FVKESK. The CDR3 has 13 residues.

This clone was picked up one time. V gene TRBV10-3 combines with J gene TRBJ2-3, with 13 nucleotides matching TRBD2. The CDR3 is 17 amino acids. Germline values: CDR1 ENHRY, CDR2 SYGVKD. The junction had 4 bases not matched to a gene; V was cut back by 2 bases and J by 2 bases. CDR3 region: CAISEPTSGGLTDTQYF. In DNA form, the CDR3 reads TGTGCCATCAGTGAGCCGACTAGCGGGGGGCTCACAGATACGCAGTATTTT.

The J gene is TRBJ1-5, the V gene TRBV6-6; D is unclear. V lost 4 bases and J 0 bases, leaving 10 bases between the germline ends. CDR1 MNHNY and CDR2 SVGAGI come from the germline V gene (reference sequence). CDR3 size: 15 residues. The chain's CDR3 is CASSSRTGSNQPQHF. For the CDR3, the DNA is TGTGCCAGCAGTTCCCGGACGGGTAGCAATCAGCCCCAGCATTTT.

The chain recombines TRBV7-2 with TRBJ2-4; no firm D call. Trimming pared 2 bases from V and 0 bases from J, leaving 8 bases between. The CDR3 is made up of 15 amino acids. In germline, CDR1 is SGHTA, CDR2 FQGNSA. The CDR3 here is CASSLSRLAKNIQYF. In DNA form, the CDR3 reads TGTGCCAGCAGCTTAAGTCGGCTAGCCAAAAACATTCAGTACTTC. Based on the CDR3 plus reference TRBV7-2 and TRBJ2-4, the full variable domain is GAGVSQSPSNKVTEKGKDVELRCDPISGHTALYWYRQSLGQGLEFLIYFQGNSAPDKSGLPSDRFSAERTGGSVSTLTIQRTQQEDSAVYLCASSLSRLAKNIQYFGAGTRLSVL.

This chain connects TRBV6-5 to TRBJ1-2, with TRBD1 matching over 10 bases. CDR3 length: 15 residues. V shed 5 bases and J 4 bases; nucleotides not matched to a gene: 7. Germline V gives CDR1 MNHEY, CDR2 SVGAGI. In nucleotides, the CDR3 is TGTGCCAGCAGTCGCGACAGGGGGCGAGGCTATGGCTACACCTTC. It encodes CASSRDRGRGYGYTF.

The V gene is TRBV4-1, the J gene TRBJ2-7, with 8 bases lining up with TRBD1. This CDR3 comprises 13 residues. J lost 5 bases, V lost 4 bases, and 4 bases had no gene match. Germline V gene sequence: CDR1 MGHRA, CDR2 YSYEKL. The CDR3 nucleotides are TGCGCCAGCAGCCTCCAGGGGGCGAACGAGCAGTACTTC. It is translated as CASSLQGANEQYF.

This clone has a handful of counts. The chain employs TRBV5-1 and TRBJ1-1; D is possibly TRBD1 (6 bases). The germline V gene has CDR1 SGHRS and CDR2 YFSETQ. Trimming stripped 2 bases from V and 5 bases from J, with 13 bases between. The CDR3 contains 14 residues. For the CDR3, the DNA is TGCGCCAGCAGCTTAAGGGGGTTTGGGACTGAAGCTTTCTTT. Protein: CASSLRGFGTEAFF.

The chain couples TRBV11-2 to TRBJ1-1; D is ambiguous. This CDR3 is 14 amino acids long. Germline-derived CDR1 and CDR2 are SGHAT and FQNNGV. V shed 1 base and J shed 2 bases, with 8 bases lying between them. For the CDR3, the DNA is TGTGCCAGCAGCTTAGCCGCCCCCAACACTGAAGCTTTCTTT. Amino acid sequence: CASSLAAPNTEAFF.

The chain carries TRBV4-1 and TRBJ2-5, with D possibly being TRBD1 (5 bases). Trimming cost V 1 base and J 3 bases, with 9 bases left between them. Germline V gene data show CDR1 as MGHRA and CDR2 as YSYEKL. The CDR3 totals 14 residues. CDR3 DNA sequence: TGCGCCAGCAGCCAAGTTTCCAGGGAAGAGACCCAGTACTTC. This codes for CASSQVSREETQYF.

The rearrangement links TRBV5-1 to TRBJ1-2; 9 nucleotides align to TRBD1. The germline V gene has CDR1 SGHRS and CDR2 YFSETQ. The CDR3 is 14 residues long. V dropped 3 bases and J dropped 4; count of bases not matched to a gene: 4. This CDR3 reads CASSWTGAFYGYTF. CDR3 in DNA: TGCGCCAGCAGCTGGACAGGGGCTTTCTATGGCTACACCTTC.

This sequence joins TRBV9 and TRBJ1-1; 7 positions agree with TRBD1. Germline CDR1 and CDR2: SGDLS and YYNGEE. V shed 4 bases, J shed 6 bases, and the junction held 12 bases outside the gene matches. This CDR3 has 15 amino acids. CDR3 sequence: CASSYRTGLGAEAFF. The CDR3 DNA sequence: TGTGCCAGCAGCTATAGGACAGGCCTGGGAGCTGAAGCTTTCTTT.

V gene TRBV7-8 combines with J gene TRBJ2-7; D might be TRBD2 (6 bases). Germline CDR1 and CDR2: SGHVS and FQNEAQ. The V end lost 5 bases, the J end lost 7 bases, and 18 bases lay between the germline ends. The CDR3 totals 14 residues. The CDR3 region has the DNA TGTGCCAGCAGCGATCTCGGGAGAGGGTATGAGCAGTACTTC. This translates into CASSDLGRGYEQYF.

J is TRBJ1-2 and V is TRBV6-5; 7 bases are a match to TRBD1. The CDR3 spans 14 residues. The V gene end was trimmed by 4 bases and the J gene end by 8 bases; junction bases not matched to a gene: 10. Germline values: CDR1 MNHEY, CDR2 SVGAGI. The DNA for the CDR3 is TGTGCCAGCAGTTGGGACCAGGGGGGAAGCGGCTACACCTTC. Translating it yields CASSWDQGGSGYTF.

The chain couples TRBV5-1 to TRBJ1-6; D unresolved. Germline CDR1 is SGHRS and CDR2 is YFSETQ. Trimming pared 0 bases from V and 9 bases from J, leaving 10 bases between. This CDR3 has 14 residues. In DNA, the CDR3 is TGCGCCAGCAGCTTGGCCGGCCTTTCTTCACCCCTCCACTTT. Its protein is CASSLAGLSSPLHF.

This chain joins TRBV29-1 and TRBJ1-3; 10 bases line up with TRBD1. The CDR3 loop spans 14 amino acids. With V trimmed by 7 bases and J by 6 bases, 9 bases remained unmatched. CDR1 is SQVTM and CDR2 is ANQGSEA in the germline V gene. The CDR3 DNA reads TGCAGCGGCACCGGGGACAGGGGAGCAAACACCATATATTTT. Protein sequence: CSGTGDRGANTIYF.

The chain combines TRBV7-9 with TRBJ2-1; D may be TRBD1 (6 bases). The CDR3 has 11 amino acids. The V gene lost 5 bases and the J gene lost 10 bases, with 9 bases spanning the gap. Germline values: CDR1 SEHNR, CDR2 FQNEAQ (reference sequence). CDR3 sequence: CASSLTGEQFF. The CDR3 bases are TGTGCCAGCAGCCTCACAGGGGAGCAGTTCTTC.

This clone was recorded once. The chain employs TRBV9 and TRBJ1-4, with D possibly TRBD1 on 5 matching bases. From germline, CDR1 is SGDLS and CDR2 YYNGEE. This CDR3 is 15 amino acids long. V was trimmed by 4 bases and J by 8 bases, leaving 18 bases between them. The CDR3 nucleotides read TGTGCCAGCAGCACCGGGGATCAGGGATGGGAAAAACTGTTTTTT. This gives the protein CASSTGDQGWEKLFF.

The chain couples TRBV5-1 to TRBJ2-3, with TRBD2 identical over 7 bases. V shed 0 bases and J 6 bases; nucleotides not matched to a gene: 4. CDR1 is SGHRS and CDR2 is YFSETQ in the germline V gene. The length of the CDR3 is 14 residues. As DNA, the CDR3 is TGCGCCAGCAGCTTGGGGTTTAGCGGGGATACGCAGTATTTT. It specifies CASSLGFSGDTQYF.

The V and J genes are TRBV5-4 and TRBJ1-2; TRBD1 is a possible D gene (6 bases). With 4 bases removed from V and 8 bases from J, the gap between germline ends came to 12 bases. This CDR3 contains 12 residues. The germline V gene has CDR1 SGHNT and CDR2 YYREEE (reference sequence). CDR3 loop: CASSPRGYGYTF. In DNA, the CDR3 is TGTGCCAGCAGCCCGAGGGGGTACGGCTACACCTTC.

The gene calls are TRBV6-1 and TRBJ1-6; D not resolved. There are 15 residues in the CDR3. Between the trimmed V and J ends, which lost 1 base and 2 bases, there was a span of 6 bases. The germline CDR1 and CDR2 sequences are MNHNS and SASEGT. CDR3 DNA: TGTGCCAGCAGTGAAGGGGCAGCCTATAATTCACCCCTCCACTTT. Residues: CASSEGAAYNSPLHF.

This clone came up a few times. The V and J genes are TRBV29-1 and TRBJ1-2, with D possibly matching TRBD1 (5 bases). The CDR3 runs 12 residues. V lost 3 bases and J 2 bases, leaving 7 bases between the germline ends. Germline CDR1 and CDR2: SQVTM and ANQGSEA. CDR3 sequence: CSVETANYGYTF. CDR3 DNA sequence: TGCAGCGTTGAGACAGCCAACTATGGCTACACCTTC. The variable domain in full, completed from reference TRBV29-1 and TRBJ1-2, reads SAVISQKPSRDICQRGTSLTIQCQVDSQVTMMFWYRQQPGQSLTLIATANQGSEATYESGFVIDKFPISRPNLTFSTLTVSNMSPEDSSIYLCSVETANYGYTFGSGTRLTVV.

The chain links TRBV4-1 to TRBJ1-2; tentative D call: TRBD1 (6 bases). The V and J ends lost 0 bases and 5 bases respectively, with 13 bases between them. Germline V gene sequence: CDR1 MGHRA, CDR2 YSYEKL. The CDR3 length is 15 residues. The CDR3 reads CASSQEPGADYGYTF. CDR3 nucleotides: TGCGCCAGCAGCCAAGAGCCAGGGGCTGATTATGGCTACACCTTC.

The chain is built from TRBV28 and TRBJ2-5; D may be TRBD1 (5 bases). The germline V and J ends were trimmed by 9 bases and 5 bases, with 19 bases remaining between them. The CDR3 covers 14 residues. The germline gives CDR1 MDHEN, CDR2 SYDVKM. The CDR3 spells CASQEGVHRETQYF. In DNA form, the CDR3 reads TGTGCCAGTCAAGAAGGGGTCCATCGTGAGACCCAGTACTTC.

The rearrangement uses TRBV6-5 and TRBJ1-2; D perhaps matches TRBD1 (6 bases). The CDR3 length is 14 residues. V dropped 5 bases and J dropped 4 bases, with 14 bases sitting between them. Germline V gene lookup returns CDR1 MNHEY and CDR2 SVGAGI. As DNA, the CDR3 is TGTGCCAGCAGTCCGCCGGGGGCGGGCTATGGCTACACCTTC. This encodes CASSPPGAGYGYTF.

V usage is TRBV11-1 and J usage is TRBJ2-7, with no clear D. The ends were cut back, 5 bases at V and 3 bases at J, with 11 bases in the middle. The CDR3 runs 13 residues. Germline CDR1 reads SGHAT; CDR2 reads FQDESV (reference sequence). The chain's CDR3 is CASSPPPSYEQYF. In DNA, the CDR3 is TGTGCCAGCAGCCCACCACCAAGCTACGAGCAGTACTTC.